One T cell receptor (beta chain) is described in this entry. Its target is not known. This sample was taken from a study of cytomegalovirus exposure and HLA in healthy donors. General observations from the study: TCR sequences were mostly rare, though some public TCRs occurred in many donors. Later work found that TCR association rates differed between HLA loci; DRB1 had the most and HLA-C the fewest.

This CDR3 has 12 amino acids. The germline gives CDR1 WSHSY, CDR2 SAAADI. The junction had 3 bases not matched to a gene; V was cut back by 3 bases and J by 8 bases. The PCR used 60 Vbeta and 13 Jbeta primers. The assay was immunoSEQ multiplex PCR, and TCRdb's table has in-frame clones only and misses some. The sample includes about 100,000 clones, about four fifths of them seen just once. The J gene is TRBJ1-2, the V gene TRBV10-2, with 7 bases identical to TRBD1. The sequencing input was PBMCs. This receptor was taken from a female donor in good health and CMV-seropositive. The CDR3 bases are TGCGCCAGCAGTGAAGGGGGCCGAGGCTACACCTTC. Encoded protein: CASSEGGRGYTF.